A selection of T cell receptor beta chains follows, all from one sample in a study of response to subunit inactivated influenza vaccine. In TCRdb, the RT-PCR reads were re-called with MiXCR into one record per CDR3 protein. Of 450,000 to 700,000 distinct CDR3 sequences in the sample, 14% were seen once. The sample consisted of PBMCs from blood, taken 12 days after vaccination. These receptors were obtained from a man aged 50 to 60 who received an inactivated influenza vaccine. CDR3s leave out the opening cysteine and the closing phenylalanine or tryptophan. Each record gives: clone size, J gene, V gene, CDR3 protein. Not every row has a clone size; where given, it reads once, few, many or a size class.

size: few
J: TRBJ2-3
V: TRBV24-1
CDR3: ATSDPYVPHQKGGYDTQY

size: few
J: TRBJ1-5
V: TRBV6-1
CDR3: ASTRGGQNQPQH

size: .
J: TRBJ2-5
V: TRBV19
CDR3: ASSISGNRY

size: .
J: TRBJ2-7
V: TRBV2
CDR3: ASSAQGLYEQY

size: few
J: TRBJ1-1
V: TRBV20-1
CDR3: SARDKGHRTGFLGLSTEAF

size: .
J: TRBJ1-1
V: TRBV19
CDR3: ASSISGRRKMNTEAF

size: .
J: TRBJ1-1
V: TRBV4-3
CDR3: ASSQDWVGTEAF

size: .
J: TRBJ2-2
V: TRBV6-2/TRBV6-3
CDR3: ASSLRGKVRAGNTGELF

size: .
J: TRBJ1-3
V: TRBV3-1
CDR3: ASSQDSTALSGNTIY

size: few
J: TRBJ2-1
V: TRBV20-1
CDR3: SARRSSYNEQF

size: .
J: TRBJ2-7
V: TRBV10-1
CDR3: ASSEVFRPYEQY

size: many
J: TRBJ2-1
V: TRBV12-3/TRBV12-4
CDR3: ASSQSNEQF

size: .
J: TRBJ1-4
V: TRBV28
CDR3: ASSPNGANNEKLF

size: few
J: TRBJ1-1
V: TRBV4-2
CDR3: ASSPDRQNTEAF

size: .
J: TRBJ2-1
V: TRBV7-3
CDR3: ASSRTARRVTSRLGNEQF

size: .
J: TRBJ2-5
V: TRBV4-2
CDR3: ASTPHRDRAQTQY

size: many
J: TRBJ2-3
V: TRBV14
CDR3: ASSQDMAANTDTQY

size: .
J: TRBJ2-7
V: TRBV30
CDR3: AWERAYEQY

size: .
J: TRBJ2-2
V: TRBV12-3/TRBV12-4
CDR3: ASSLNWAGELF

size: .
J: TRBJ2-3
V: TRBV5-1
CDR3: ASSPGGPSDTQY